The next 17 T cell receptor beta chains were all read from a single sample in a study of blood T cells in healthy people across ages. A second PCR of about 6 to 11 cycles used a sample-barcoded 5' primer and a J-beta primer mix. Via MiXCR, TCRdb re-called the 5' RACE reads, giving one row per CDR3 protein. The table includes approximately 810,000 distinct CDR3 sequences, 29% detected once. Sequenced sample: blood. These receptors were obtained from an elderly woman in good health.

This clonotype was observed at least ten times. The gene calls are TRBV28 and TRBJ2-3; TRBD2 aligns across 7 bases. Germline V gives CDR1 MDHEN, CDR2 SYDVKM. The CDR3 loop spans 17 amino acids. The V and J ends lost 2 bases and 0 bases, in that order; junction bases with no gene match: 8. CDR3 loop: CASSLAGVPTSTDTQYF. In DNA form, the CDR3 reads TGTGCCAGCAGTTTAGCGGGGGTTCCAACTAGCACAGATACGCAGTATTTT.

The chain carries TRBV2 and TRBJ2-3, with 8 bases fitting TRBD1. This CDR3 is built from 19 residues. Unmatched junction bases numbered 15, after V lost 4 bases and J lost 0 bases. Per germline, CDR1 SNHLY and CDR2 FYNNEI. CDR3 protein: CASSGFVDRGTLSTDTQYF. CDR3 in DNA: TGTGCCAGCAGTGGTTTTGTCGACAGGGGTACTCTCAGCACAGATACGCAGTATTTT.

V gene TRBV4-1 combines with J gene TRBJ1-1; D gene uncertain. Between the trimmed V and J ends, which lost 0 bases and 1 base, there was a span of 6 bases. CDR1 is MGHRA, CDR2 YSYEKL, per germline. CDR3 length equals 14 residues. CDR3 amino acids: CASSQDAENTEAFF. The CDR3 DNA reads TGCGCCAGCAGCCAAGACGCGGAGAACACTGAAGCTTTCTTT.

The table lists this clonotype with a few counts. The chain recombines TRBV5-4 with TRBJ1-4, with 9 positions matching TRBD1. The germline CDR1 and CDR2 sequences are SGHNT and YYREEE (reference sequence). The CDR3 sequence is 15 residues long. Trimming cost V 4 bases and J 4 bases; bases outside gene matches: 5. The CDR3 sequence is CASSRGTGYNEKLFF. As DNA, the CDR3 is TGTGCCAGCAGCCGCGGGACAGGGTATAATGAAAAACTGTTTTTT. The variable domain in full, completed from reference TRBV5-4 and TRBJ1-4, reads ETGVTQSPTHLIKTRGQQVTLRCSSQSGHNTVSWYQQALGQGPQFIFQYYREEENGRGNFPPRFSGLQFPNYSSELNVNALELDDSALYLCASSRGTGYNEKLFFGSGTQLSVL.

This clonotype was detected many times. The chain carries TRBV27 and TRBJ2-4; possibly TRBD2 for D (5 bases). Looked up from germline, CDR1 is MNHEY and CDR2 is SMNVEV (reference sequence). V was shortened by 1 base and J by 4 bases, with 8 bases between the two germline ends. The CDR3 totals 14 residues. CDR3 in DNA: TGTGCCAGCAGTTTATTGGGCGGGAAAAACATTCAGTACTTC. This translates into CASSLLGGKNIQYF.

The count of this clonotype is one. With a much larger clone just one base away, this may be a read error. CDR3 in DNA: TGTGCCAGCAACGACAGGCTTAAGGATGGGCAGTACTTC. Translation gives CASNDRLKDGQYF. The V call is TRBV6-2 or TRBV6-3, the J call TRBJ2-5; a weak D match, TRBD1 (6 bases). CDR3 size: 13 residues. Deletions cut 7 bases from V and 11 bases from J, with 20 bases between. The germline V gene has CDR1 MNHEY and CDR2 SVGEGT.

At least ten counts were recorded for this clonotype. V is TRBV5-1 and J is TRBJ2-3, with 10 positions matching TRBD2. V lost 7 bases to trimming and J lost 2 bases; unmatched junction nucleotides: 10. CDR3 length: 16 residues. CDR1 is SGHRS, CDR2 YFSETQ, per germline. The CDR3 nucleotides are TGCGCCAGCCGATTCACTAGCGGGGCTCACACAGATACGCAGTATTTT. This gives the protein CASRFTSGAHTDTQYF.

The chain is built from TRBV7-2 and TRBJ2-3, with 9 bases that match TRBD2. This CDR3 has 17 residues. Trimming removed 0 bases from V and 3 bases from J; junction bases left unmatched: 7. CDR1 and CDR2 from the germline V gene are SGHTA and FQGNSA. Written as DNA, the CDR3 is TGTGCCAGCAGCTTAGCCCCAGCGGGGGGTTTGACAGATACGCAGTATTTT. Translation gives CASSLAPAGGLTDTQYF.

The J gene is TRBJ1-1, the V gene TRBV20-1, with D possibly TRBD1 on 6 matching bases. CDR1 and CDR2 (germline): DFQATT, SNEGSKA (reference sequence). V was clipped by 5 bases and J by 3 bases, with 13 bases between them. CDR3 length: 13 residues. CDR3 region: CSASRGEDTEAFF. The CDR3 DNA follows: TGCAGTGCTTCCAGGGGTGAGGACACTGAAGCTTTCTTT.

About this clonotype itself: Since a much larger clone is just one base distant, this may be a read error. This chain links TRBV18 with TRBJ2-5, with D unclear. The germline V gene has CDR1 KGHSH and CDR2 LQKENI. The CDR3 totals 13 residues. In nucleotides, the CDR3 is TGTGTCAGCTCACCACCGATTGGGGAGACCCAGTACTTC. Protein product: CVSSPPIGETQYF.

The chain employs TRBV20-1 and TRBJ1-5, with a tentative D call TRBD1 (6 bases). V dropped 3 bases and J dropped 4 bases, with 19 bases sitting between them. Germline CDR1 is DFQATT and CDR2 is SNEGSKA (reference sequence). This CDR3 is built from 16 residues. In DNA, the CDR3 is TGCAGTGCTAGCGACCAGGGGCCCTGGGGAAATCAGCCCCAGCATTTT. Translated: CSASDQGPWGNQPQHF.

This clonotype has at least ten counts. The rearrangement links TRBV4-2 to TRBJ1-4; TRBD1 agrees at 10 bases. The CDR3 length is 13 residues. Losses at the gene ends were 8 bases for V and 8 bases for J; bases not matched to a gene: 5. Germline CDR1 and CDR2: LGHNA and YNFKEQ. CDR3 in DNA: TGTGCCAGCGGAGGGGACAGGGGCGAAAAACTGTTTTTT. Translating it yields CASGGDRGEKLFF.

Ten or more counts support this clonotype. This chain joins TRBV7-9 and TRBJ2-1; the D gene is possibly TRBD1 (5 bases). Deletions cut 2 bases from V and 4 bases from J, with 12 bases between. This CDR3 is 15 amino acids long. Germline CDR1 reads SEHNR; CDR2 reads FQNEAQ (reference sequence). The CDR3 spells CASSLLDRQYNEQFF. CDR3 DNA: TGTGCCAGCAGCTTATTAGACAGACAGTACAATGAGCAGTTCTTC.

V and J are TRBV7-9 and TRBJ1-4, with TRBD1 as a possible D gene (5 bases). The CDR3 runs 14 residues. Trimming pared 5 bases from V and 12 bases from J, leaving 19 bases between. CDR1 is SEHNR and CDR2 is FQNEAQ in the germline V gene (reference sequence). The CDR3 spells CASSLLNRHGELFF. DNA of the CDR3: TGTGCCAGCAGCCTACTCAACAGGCATGGGGAACTGTTTTTT. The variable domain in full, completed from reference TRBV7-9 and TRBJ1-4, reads DTGVSQNPRHKITKRGQNVTFRCDPISEHNRLYWYRQTLGQGPEFLTYFQNEAQLEKSRLLSDRFSAERPKGSFSTLEIQRTEQGDSAMYLCASSLLNRHGELFFGSGTQLSVL.

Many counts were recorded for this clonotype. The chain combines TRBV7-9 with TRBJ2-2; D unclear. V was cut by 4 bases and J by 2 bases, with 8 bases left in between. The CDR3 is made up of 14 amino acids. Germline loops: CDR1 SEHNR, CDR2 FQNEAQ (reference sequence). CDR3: CASSSTLNTGELFF. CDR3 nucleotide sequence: TGTGCCAGCAGCTCGACTCTTAACACCGGGGAGCTGTTTTTT.

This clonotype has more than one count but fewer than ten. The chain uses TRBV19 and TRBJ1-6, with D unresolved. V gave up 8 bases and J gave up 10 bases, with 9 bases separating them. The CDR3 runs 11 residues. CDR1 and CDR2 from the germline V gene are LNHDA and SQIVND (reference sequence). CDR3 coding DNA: TGTGCCAGTGGCAATACGTCACCCCTCCACTTT. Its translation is CASGNTSPLHF.

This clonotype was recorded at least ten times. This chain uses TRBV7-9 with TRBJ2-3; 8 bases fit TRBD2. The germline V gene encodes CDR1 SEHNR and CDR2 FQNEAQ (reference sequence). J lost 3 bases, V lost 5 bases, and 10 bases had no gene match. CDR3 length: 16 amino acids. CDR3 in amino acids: CASSRRGGARTDTQYF. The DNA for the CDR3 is TGTGCCAGCAGCAGACGGGGGGGAGCTCGGACAGATACGCAGTATTTT.